The 6 T cell receptor beta chains given below trace back to one sample, sequenced in a study of cytomegalovirus exposure and HLA in healthy donors. The assay was immunoSEQ multiplex PCR, and TCRdb's table has in-frame clones only and misses some. Of fewer than 250,000 clones in the sample, 86% were seen once. Sequenced input: PBMCs. Source of these receptors: a woman under 30 in good health and CMV-seronegative.

Only a few counts were recorded for this clone. The rearrangement uses TRBV30 and TRBJ1-1, with 7 bases lining up with TRBD1. V shed 2 bases, J shed 11 bases, and the junction held 8 bases outside the gene matches. Germline-derived CDR1 and CDR2 are GTSNPN and SVGIG (reference sequence). The CDR3 contains 12 residues. The CDR3 sequence is CAWSLGGVGAFF. As DNA, the CDR3 is TGTGCCTGGAGTCTAGGGGGCGTGGGGGCTTTCTTT.

The chain recombines TRBV5-1 with TRBJ1-5; perhaps TRBD1 as D (5 bases). Trimming pared 2 bases from V and 4 bases from J, leaving 10 bases between. CDR1 and CDR2 (germline): SGHRS, YFSETQ. This CDR3 is 14 amino acids long. CDR3 amino acids: CASSFSGRNQPQHF. Written as DNA, the CDR3 is TGCGCCAGCAGCTTCTCAGGGAGGAATCAGCCCCAGCATTTT.

This rearrangement joins TRBV27 to TRBJ2-2; D gene unclear. Germline V gene lookup returns CDR1 MNHEY and CDR2 SMNVEV (reference sequence). The CDR3 runs 13 residues. With 5 bases removed from V and 5 bases from J, the gap between germline ends came to 9 bases. CDR3 loop: CASSPTNTGELFF. The DNA for the CDR3 is TGTGCCAGCAGTCCAACTAATACCGGGGAGCTGTTTTTT.

The chain couples TRBV6-5 to TRBJ2-1; maybe TRBD2 (6 bases). The CDR3 is 14 residues long. The V gene lost 5 bases and the J gene lost 4 bases, with 12 bases spanning the gap. Germline loops: CDR1 MNHEY, CDR2 SVGAGI. The CDR3 sequence is CASSRGTDYNEQFF. The CDR3 DNA follows: TGTGCCAGCAGTAGAGGGACTGATTACAATGAGCAGTTCTTC.

V is TRBV6-5 and J is TRBJ1-2, with a tentative D call TRBD1 (5 bases). This CDR3 has 15 amino acids. Germline V lookup: CDR1 MNHEY, CDR2 SVGAGI. V gave up 7 bases and J gave up 8 bases, with 23 bases separating them. CDR3 sequence: CASTKITRGVRGYTF. DNA for the CDR3: TGTGCCAGCACCAAAATCACTCGGGGGGTTCGGGGCTACACCTTC.

V usage is TRBV5-5 and J usage is TRBJ2-3; no firm D call. The CDR3 is 15 residues long. Germline V gives CDR1 SGHKS, CDR2 YYEKEE (reference sequence). Trimming removed 0 bases from V and 4 bases from J, with 12 bases in between. The CDR3 here is CASSLALAAPDTQYF. CDR3 sequence (DNA): TGTGCCAGCAGCTTGGCTCTGGCGGCACCAGATACGCAGTATTTT.